A selection of T cell receptor beta chains follows, all from one sample in a study of T cells in Graves' hyperthyroidism and ophthalmopathy. TCRdb called the multiplex PCR reads again in MiXCR, with one record for every CDR3 protein. This table holds about 480,000 distinct CDR3 sequences, approximately 15% found once. Material for sequencing was blood. These receptor sequences come from a woman between 18 and 29 years old with Graves' hyperthyroidism. The conserved cysteine and the conserved F or W are not part of the CDR3 here.

V gene: TRBV27; J gene: TRBJ1-4; CDR3 protein: ASSFTGTNEKLF
V gene: TRBV20-1; J gene: TRBJ2-1; CDR3 protein: SAPDPRSYNEQF
V gene: TRBV5-4; J gene: TRBJ2-1; CDR3 protein: ASSWGPHSDEQF
V gene: TRBV2; J gene: TRBJ2-1; CDR3 protein: ASQGLAGGNEQF
V gene: TRBV3-1; J gene: TRBJ2-1; CDR3 protein: ASSQGFLSSYNEQF
V gene: TRBV28; J gene: TRBJ1-1; CDR3 protein: ASSFSRWQPEAF
V gene: TRBV12-3/TRBV12-4; J gene: TRBJ2-3; CDR3 protein: ASSPLRSTSRGATDTQY
V gene: TRBV7-8; J gene: TRBJ2-3; CDR3 protein: ASSLFSGPSTDTQY
V gene: TRBV19; J gene: TRBJ1-2; CDR3 protein: ASSRDRRHNYGYT
V gene: TRBV14; J gene: TRBJ2-1; CDR3 protein: ASSLRRDRDFNEQF
V gene: TRBV9; J gene: TRBJ1-1; CDR3 protein: ASSAKTGSNTEAF
V gene: TRBV20-1; J gene: TRBJ2-1; CDR3 protein: SASVRPSNEQF